Listed below are T cell receptor beta chains from one sample, sequenced in a study of blood T cell repertoires in COVID-19. Assay used: immunoSEQ multiplex PCR; TCRdb lists only in-frame clones, some missing. The sample carries some 300,000 clones, nearly 90% recorded once. Sequencing used peripheral blood. The source is a woman in her thirties or forties with COVID-19, enrolled during active disease. CDR3s include the opening cysteine and the closing phenylalanine or tryptophan. The order of the fields is V gene, D gene, clone size, J gene, CDR3 DNA, CDR3 protein. D genes are given only for firm matches. Clone size is shown for a subset of rows, as once, few, many or a class of expanded clone.

TRBV28	.	.	TRBJ2-2	TGTGCCAGCAGTTACGGGACTGCGAACACCGGGGAGCTGTTTTTT	CASSYGTANTGELFF
TRBV14	.	.	TRBJ1-6	TGTGCCAGCAGCACACAAACAGCTTCACCCCTCCACTTT	CASSTQTASPLHF
TRBV3-1/TRBV3-2	.	.	TRBJ2-5	TGTGCCAGCAGCCCTGCTCTACGAGAGACCCAGTACTTC	CASSPALRETQYF
TRBV11-2	.	.	TRBJ2-5	TGTGCCAGCAGCTTAGATGGAAAAGTGAGGACGTCCGGGGATACCCAGTACTTC	CASSLDGKVRTSGDTQYF
TRBV15	.	.	TRBJ1-1	TGTGCCACCAGCAACCGGGACACTGAAGCTTTCTTT	CATSNRDTEAFF
TRBV4-1	.	.	TRBJ1-1	TGCGCCAGCAGCCAACCGACAGTTACGAACACTGAAGCTTTCTTT	CASSQPTVTNTEAFF
TRBV28	.	.	TRBJ2-3	TGTGCCAGCAGTTTGAGGCCTCACACGCAGTATTTT	CASSLRPHTQYF
TRBV6-5	.	.	TRBJ1-1	TGTGCCAGCAGCGACGGGGGGGGCCGAGGGACTGAAGCTTTCTTT	CASSDGGGRGTEAFF
TRBV19	.	.	TRBJ1-1	TGTGCCAGTAGTCCCCCTTTGCAGGGCCCTGAAGCTTTCTTT	CASSPPLQGPEAFF
TRBV5-1	.	.	TRBJ2-5	TGCGCCAGCAGCTTGAATTCGGGGCAAGAGACCCAGTACTTC	CASSLNSGQETQYF
TRBV9	.	.	TRBJ1-2	TGTGCCAGCAGCGTGGCAGACAGTCTCTATGGCTACACCTTC	CASSVADSLYGYTF
TRBV2	TRBD2	.	TRBJ2-1	TGTGCCAGCAGTGATCGTAGCGGGAATGTGCAGTTCTTC	CASSDRSGNVQFF
TRBV14	.	.	TRBJ2-1	TGTGCCAGCAGCCCCTCCAACCGGGATGAGCAGTTCTTC	CASSPSNRDEQFF
TRBV5-1	.	.	TRBJ1-2	TGCGCCAGCAGCTTGGCAGGAAGCCCCTATGGCTACACCTTC	CASSLAGSPYGYTF
TRBV27	.	.	TRBJ2-6	TGTGCCAGCAAGCCCGACACCTACTCTGGGGCCAACGTCCTGACTTTC	CASKPDTYSGANVLTF
TRBV7-9	TRBD1	.	TRBJ1-2	TGTGCCAGCAGCTTCCTGGGGGACAGCCAAGGGGGCTACACCTTC	CASSFLGDSQGGYTF
TRBV28	.	.	TRBJ1-5	TGTGCCAGCAGTTTAGCAGGGAAGGGTCCGGGCCAGCCCCAGCATTTT	CASSLAGKGPGQPQHF
TRBV7-3	.	.	TRBJ1-1	TGTGCCAGCAGCTCACAGAGGAACACTGAAGCTTTCTTT	CASSSQRNTEAFF
TRBV5-1	.	.	TRBJ1-1	TGCGCCAGCAGATCCTACAGGTTGATGAACACTGAAGCTTTCTTT	CASRSYRLMNTEAFF
TRBV30	.	.	TRBJ1-2	TGTGCCTGGAGTAATACGCGGAGGGCGGGCGGCTACACCTTC	CAWSNTRRAGGYTF
TRBV11-1	.	.	TRBJ1-5	TGTGCCAGCAGCTTGGAAAGCGGCCAGCCCCAGCATTTT	CASSLESGQPQHF
TRBV5-1	TRBD1	.	TRBJ1-3	TGCGCCAGCAGTACAGGGGACCCTGGAAACACCATATATTTT	CASSTGDPGNTIYF
TRBV4-2	.	few	TRBJ2-7	TGTGCCAGCAGCCAAGAGTCGGTTCCTTTAGCATCCTACGAGCAGTACTTC	CASSQESVPLASYEQYF
TRBV18	.	.	TRBJ1-2	TGTGCCAGCTCACCACGGGGGGGCGCCTATGGCTACACCTTC	CASSPRGGAYGYTF
TRBV5-1	.	.	TRBJ2-2	TGCGCCAGCAGCTTTGTTTGGAGCTTGAACACCGGGGAGCTGTTTTTT	CASSFVWSLNTGELFF
TRBV5-1	.	.	TRBJ1-4	TGCGCCAGCAGCCCTGGGGCGCCTGCAACTAATGAAAAACTGTTTTTT	CASSPGAPATNEKLFF
TRBV13	.	.	TRBJ1-6	TGTGCCAGCAGCTTAGGGGCAGGGCTAAATTCACCCCTCCACTTT	CASSLGAGLNSPLHF
TRBV7-2	TRBD1	.	TRBJ1-1	TGTGCCAGCAGCCCAGGATTGACAGGGAGGAGCACTGAAGCTTTCTTT	CASSPGLTGRSTEAFF
TRBV6-4	TRBD1	.	TRBJ1-2	TGTGCCCGCCGCCCCAGACAGGGACTCTATGGCTACACCTTC	CARRPRQGLYGYTF
TRBV5-1	TRBD2	.	TRBJ2-7	TGCGCCAGCAGCTTGGGACTAGCGATCTCCTACGAGCAGTACTTC	CASSLGLAISYEQYF
TRBV9	.	.	TRBJ2-2	TGTGCCAGCAGCGCTCTTACTAGCACCGGGGAGCTGTTTTTT	CASSALTSTGELFF
TRBV15	.	once	TRBJ1-2	TGTGCCACCAGCAGACCCTCCTCGAAACCGGGTCCTTTTAAAGATGGCTACACCTTC	CATSRPSSKPGPFKDGYTF